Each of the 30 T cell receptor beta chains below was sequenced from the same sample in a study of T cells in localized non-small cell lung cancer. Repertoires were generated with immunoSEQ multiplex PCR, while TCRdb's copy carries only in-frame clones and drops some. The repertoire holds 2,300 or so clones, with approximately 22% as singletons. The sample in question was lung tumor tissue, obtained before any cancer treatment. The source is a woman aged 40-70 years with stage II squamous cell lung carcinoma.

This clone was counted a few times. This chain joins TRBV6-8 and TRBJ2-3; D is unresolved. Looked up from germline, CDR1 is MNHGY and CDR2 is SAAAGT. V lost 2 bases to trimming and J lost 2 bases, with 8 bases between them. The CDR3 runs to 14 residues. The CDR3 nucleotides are TGTGCCAGCAGTTACCGGCAGGCCACAGATACGCAGTATTTT. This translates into CASSYRQATDTQYF.

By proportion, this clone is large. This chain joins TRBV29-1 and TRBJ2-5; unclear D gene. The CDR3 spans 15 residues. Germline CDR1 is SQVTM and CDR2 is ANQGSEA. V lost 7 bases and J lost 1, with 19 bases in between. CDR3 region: CSAAPGRWGQETQYF. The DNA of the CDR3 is TGCAGCGCCGCACCAGGACGGTGGGGCCAAGAGACCCAGTACTTC.

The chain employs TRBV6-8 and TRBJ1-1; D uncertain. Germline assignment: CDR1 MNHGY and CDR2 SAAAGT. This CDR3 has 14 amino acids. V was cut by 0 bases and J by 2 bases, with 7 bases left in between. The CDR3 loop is CASSYSSRNTEAFF. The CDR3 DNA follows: TGTGCCAGCAGTTACTCGAGCAGAAACACTGAAGCTTTCTTT.

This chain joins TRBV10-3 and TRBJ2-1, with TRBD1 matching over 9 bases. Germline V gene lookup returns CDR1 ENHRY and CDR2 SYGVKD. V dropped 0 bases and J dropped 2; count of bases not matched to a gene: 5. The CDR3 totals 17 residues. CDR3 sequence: CAISESTGTGPYNEQFF. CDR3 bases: TGTGCCATCAGTGAGTCGACGGGGACAGGGCCCTACAATGAGCAGTTCTTC.

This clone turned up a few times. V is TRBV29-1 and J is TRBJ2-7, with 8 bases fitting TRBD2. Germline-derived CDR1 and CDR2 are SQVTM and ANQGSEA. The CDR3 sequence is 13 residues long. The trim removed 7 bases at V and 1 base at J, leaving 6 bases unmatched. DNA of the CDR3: TGCAGCGGACGGGCTAGCGGGTCCTACGAGCAGTACTTC. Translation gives CSGRASGSYEQYF.

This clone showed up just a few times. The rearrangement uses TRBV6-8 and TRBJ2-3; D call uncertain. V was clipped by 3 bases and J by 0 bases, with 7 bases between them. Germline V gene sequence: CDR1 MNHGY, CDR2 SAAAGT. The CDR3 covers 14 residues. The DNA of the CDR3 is TGTGCCAGCAGTTATGGGGAAAGCACAGATACGCAGTATTTT. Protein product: CASSYGESTDTQYF.

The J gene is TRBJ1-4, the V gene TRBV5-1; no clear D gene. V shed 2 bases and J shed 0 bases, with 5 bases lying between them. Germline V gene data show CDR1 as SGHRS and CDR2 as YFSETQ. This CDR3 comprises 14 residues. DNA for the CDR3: TGCGCCAGCAGCTTAGTTGCAACTAATGAAAAACTGTTTTTT. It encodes CASSLVATNEKLFF.

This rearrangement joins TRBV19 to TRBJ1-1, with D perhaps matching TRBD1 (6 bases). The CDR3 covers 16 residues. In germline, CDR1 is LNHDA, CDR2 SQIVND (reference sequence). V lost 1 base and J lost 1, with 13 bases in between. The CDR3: CASSIGSTGPNTEAFF. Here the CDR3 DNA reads TGTGCCAGTAGTATAGGATCGACAGGACCGAACACTGAAGCTTTCTTT. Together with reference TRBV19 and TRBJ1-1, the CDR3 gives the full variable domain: DGGITQSPKYLFRKEGQNVTLSCEQNLNHDAMYWYRQDPGQGLRLIYYSQIVNDFQKGDIAEGYSVSREKKESFPLTVTSAQKNPTAFYLCASSIGSTGPNTEAFFGQGTRLTVV.

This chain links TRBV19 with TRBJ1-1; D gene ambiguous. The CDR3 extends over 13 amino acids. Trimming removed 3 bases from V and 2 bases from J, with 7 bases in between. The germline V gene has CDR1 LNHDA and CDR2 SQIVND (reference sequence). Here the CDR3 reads CASSIRPNTEAFF. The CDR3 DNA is TGTGCCAGTAGTATTAGACCCAACACTGAAGCTTTCTTT.

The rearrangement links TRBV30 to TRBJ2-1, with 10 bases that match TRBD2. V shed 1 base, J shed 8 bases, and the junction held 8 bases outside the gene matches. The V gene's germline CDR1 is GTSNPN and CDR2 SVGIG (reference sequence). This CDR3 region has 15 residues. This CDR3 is CAWSELAGGRDEQFF. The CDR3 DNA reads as TGTGCCTGGAGTGAATTAGCGGGAGGCCGAGATGAGCAGTTCTTC.

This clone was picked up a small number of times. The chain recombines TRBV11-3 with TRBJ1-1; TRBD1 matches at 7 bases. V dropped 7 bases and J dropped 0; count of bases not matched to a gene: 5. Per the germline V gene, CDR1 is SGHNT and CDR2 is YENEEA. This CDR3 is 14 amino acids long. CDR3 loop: CASKNTGVNTEAFF. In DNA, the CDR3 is TGTGCCAGCAAGAACACAGGGGTGAACACTGAAGCTTTCTTT.

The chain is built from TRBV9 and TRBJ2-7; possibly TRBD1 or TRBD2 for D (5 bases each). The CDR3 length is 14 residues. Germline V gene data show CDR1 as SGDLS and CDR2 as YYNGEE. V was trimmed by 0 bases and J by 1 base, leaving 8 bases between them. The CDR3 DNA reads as TGTGCCAGCAGCGTAGATGGGGGATCCTACGAGCAGTACTTC. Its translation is CASSVDGGSYEQYF.

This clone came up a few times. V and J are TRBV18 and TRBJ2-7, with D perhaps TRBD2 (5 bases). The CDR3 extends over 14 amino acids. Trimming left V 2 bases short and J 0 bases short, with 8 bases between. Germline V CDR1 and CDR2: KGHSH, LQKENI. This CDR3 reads CASSPYSGSYEQYF. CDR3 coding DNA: TGTGCCAGCTCACCATACAGCGGCTCCTACGAGCAGTACTTC.

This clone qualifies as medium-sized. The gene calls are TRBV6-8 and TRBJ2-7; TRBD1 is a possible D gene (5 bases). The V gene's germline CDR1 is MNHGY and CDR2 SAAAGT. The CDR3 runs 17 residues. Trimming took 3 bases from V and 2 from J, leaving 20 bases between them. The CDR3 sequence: CASSYQPETEVAYEQYF. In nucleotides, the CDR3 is TGTGCCAGCAGTTATCAACCCGAGACAGAAGTGGCCTACGAGCAGTACTTC.

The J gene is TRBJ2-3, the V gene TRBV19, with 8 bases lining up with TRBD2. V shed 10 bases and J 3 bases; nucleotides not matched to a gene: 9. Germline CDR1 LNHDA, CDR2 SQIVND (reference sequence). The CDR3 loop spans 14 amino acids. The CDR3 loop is CATLKRGRTDTQYF. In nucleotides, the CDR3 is TGTGCCACCCTGAAGCGGGGGAGAACAGATACGCAGTATTTT.

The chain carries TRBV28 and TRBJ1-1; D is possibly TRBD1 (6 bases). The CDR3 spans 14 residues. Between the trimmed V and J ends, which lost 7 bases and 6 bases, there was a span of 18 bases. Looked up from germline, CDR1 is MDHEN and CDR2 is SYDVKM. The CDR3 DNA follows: TGTGCCAGCATCCCGCTAGGGAAGGGGGCTGAAGCTTTCTTT. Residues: CASIPLGKGAEAFF. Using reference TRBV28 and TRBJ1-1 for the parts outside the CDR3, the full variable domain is DVKVTQSSRYLVKRTGEKVFLECVQDMDHENMFWYRQDPGLGLRLIYFSYDVKMKEKGDIPEGYSVSREKKERFSLILESASTNQTSMYLCASIPLGKGAEAFFGQGTRLTVV.

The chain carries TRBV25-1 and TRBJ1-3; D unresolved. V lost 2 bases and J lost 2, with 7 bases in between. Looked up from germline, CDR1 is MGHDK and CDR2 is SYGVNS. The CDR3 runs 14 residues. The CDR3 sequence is CASSEERTGNTIYF. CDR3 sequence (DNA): TGTGCCAGCAGTGAAGAGCGAACTGGAAACACCATATATTTT.

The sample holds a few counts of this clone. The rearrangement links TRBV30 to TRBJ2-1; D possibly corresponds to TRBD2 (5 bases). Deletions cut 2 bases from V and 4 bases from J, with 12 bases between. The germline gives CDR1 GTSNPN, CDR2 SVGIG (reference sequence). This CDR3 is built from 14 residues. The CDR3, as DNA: TGTGCCTGGAGTTCAGGTCGAGGGTACAATGAGCAGTTCTTC. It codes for CAWSSGRGYNEQFF.

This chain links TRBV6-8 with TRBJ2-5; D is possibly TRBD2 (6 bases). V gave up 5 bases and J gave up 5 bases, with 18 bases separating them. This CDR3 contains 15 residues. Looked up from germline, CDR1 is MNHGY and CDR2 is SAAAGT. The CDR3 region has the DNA TGTGCCAGCAGTACCCCGGGACTGCTGATGGAGACCCAGTACTTC. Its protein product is CASSTPGLLMETQYF.

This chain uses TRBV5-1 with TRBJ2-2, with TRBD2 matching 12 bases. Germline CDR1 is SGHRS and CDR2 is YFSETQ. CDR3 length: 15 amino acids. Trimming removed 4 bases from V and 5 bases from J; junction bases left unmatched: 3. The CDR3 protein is CASSTLAGGTGELFF. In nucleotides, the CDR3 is TGCGCCAGCAGCACACTAGCGGGGGGAACCGGGGAGCTGTTTTTT.

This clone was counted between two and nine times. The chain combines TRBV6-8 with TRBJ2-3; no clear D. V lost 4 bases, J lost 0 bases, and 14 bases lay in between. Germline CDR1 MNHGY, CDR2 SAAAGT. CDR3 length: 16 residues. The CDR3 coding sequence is TGTGCCAGCAGTTTAAGTGAGCGCCTAAGCACAGATACGCAGTATTTT. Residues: CASSLSERLSTDTQYF.

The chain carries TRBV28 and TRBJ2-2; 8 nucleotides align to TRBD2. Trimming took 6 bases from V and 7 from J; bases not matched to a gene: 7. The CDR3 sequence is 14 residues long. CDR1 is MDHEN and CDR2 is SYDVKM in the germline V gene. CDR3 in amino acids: CASRTAGAFGELFF. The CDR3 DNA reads TGTGCCAGCAGGACAGCGGGAGCGTTCGGGGAGCTGTTTTTT.

The CDR3 spells CASSSPPGQGSEQYF. In DNA, the CDR3 is TGTGCCAGCAGCTCCCCCCCGGGACAGGGATCCGAGCAGTACTTC. The chain has TRBV11-3 and TRBJ2-7, with 9 bases matching TRBD1. The germline gives CDR1 SGHNT, CDR2 YENEEA. The CDR3 consists of 15 residues. The junction had 10 bases not matched to a gene; V was cut back by 4 bases and J by 6 bases.

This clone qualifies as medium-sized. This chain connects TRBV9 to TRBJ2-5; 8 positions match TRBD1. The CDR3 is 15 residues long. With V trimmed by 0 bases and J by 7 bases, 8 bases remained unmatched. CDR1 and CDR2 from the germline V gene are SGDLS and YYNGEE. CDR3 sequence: CASSVVPGGVVTQYF. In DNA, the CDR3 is TGTGCCAGCAGCGTAGTTCCAGGGGGCGTCGTGACCCAGTACTTC.

CDR3 sequence (DNA): TGTGCCAGTAGTAGAACAGGGGATAGCAATCAGCCCCAGCATTTT. Translating it yields CASSRTGDSNQPQHF. V gene TRBV19 combines with J gene TRBJ1-5; 7 bases map to TRBD1. Germline CDR1 reads LNHDA; CDR2 reads SQIVND (reference sequence). The J segment lost 0 bases and the V segment lost 4 bases, leaving 3 bases of the junction unmatched. The CDR3 is 15 amino acids. The entire variable domain, with the rest obtained from reference TRBV19 and TRBJ1-5, is as follows: DGGITQSPKYLFRKEGQNVTLSCEQNLNHDAMYWYRQDPGQGLRLIYYSQIVNDFQKGDIAEGYSVSREKKESFPLTVTSAQKNPTAFYLCASSRTGDSNQPQHFGDGTRLSIL.

The CDR3 protein is CASTNLARQFNYGYTF. In DNA, the CDR3 is TGTGCCAGTACCAACCTTGCCCGGCAGTTTAACTATGGCTACACCTTC. J is TRBJ1-2 and V is TRBV19; D gene uncertain. CDR1 and CDR2 (germline): LNHDA, SQIVND (reference sequence). Deletions cut 7 bases from V and 1 base from J, with 19 bases between. This CDR3 spans 16 amino acids. Together with reference TRBV19 and TRBJ1-2, the CDR3 gives the full variable domain: DGGITQSPKYLFRKEGQNVTLSCEQNLNHDAMYWYRQDPGQGLRLIYYSQIVNDFQKGDIAEGYSVSREKKESFPLTVTSAQKNPTAFYLCASTNLARQFNYGYTFGSGTRLTVV.

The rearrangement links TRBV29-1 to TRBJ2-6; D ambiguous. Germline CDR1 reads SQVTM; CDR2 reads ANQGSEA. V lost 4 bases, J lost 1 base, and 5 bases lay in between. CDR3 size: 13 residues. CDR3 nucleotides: TGCAGCGTTGCCGCGTCTGGGGCCAACGTCCTGACTTTC. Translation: CSVAASGANVLTF.

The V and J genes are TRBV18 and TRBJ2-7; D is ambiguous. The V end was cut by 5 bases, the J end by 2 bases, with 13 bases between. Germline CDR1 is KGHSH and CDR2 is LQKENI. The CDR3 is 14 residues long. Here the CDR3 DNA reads TGTGCCAGCTCAAGCGAGGTCCCGCCCTACGAGCAGTACTTC. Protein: CASSSEVPPYEQYF.

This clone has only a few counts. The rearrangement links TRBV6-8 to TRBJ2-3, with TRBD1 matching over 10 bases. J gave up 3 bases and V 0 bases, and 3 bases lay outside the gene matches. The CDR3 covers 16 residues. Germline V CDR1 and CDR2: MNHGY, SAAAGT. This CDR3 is CASSYSRGQGTDTQYF. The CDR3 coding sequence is TGTGCCAGCAGTTACTCGCGGGGACAGGGGACAGATACGCAGTATTTT.

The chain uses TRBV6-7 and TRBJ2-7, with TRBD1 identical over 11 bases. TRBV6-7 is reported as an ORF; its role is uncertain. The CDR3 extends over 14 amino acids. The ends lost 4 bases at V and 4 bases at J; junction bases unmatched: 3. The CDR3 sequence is CASSFGTGGYEQYF. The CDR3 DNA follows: TGTGCCAGCAGTTTTGGGACAGGGGGGTACGAGCAGTACTTC.